This TCR beta chain was profiled in a study of identical twins. Whole-study findings and limits: Carriage of fewer insertions was seen in abundant cord blood beta clonotypes, whereas memory repertoires showed none. In beta out-of-frame sequences, the excess sharing between twins was weaker.

Comments on this clonotype: Its target is not known.

The CDR3 has 16 residues. The trim removed 3 bases at V and 6 bases at J, leaving 14 bases unmatched. The germline gives CDR1 SGDLS, CDR2 YYNGEE. Template switching supplied a universal primer site; unique molecular identifiers were carried on the cDNA. A single record per CDR3 protein comes from TCRdb applying MiXCR to the 5' RACE reads. The data contain 750,000 to 950,000 distinct CDR3 sequences, approximately 13% of them singletons. These data were also filed under a second study, of yellow fever vaccine responses in identical twins. In that study: Twins reportedly mounted vaccine T cell responses that seemed partly convergent, partly personalized.

Specimen: PBMCs. The chain employs TRBV9 and TRBJ1-2, with 7 bases aligning to TRBD1. This sequence originates from a woman between 18 and 29 years old in good health. DNA for the CDR3: TGTGCCAGCAGCGCGGGGAAATTGACAGGGCAGGATGGCTACACCTTC. Translating it yields CASSAGKLTGQDGYTF.